The clone carrying this T cell receptor beta chain appeared a few times. Antigen specificity is unknown. Unique molecular identifiers featured in how the TCRbeta library was prepared. One entry per CDR3 protein, called by TCRdb with MiXCR from the PCR reads. There are 97,000 or so distinct CDR3 sequences in the sample; approximately 6% occur only once, and roughly 6.1% lies in the top ten. This sample is drawn from a study of T-cell reconstitution after alpha-beta-depleted transplantation in children. The CDR3 totals 14 residues. V lost 1 base and J lost 7; bases outside the gene matches: 6. Germline lookup yields CDR1 SGHTA and CDR2 FQGNSA. Study conclusions and caveats: Alpha-beta T cells about two months after transplant reportedly derived from several hundred expanded graft clones. Certain patients had high TCRbeta diversity at day 60, and it came from recipient T cells and thymic progenitors that survived. Among T cells one year after transplant, newly produced cells accounted for most counts and diversity.

The receptor's source is a female patient aged 2-10 years who had a stem cell transplant for Fanconi anemia, so the T cells may come from the graft donor. This material consisted of PBMCs, mostly from graft donor cells, taken 60 days after TCRalphabeta/CD19-depleted stem cell transplant. V gene TRBV7-2 combines with J gene TRBJ2-7; TRBD2 agrees at 8 bases. CDR3 DNA sequence: TGTGCCAGCAGCTTAGACGTACTAGCGGATGAGCAGTACTTC. This codes for CASSLDVLADEQYF.